The 12 T cell receptor beta chains below all came from one sample that was sequenced in a study of early T cells in non-severe SARS-CoV-2 infection. Via MiXCR, TCRdb re-called the 5' RACE reads, giving one row per CDR3 protein. The data show approximately 99,000 distinct CDR3 sequences, with about 12% seen just once and approximately 3.1% held by the top ten. Material for sequencing was whole blood. These receptors were collected from an adult who was a healthcare worker with PCR-confirmed SARS-CoV-2 infection or an uninfected control (not recorded which).

The chain couples TRBV7-9 to TRBJ2-7; 14 nucleotides align to TRBD2. The CDR3 spans 14 residues. The ends lost 4 bases at V and 9 bases at J; junction bases unmatched: 5. Germline CDR1 is SEHNR and CDR2 is FQNEAQ (reference sequence). Here the CDR3 DNA reads TGTGCCAGCAGCTCGGGACTAGCGGGGGTCAGGCAGTACTTC. It specifies CASSSGLAGVRQYF. The full variable domain, in which reference TRBV7-9 and TRBJ2-7 provide the parts outside the CDR3, is DTGVSQNPRHKITKRGQNVTFRCDPISEHNRLYWYRQTLGQGPEFLTYFQNEAQLEKSRLLSDRFSAERPKGSFSTLEIQRTEQGDSAMYLCASSSGLAGVRQYFGPGTRLTVT.

This clonotype was observed at least ten times. V and J are TRBV7-9 and TRBJ2-1; 9 bases are a match to TRBD2. Germline values: CDR1 SEHNR, CDR2 FQNEAQ (reference sequence). The CDR3 has 16 residues. Trimming removed 5 bases from V and 5 bases from J; junction bases left unmatched: 10. The CDR3: CASSPKVAGANNEQFF. The CDR3 coding sequence is TGTGCCAGCAGCCCAAAAGTAGCGGGAGCCAACAATGAGCAGTTCTTC.

This clonotype appeared many times. The chain joins TRBV20-1 to TRBJ1-5; D not resolved. V was trimmed by 0 bases and J by 4 bases, leaving 4 bases between them. Germline V gene sequence: CDR1 DFQATT, CDR2 SNEGSKA (reference sequence). This CDR3 has 12 amino acids. The CDR3 nucleotides read TGCAGTGCTAGAGAGTCGAATCAGCCCCAGCATTTT. This codes for CSARESNQPQHF.

This clonotype has more than one count but fewer than ten. The V call is TRBV4-2, the J call TRBJ1-1, with D maybe TRBD1 (5 bases). V was trimmed by 6 bases and J by 4 bases, leaving 18 bases between them. This CDR3 is built from 15 residues. Germline V lookup: CDR1 LGHNA, CDR2 YNFKEQ. The CDR3 reads CASSPQGSGSTEAFF. The CDR3 DNA follows: TGTGCCAGCAGTCCCCAGGGTAGTGGGAGCACTGAAGCTTTCTTT.

This clonotype turned up a few times. V is TRBV20-1 and J is TRBJ1-1; 7 nucleotides align to TRBD1. Trimming cost V 2 bases and J 0 bases; bases outside gene matches: 3. CDR3 length: 14 residues. The germline CDR1 and CDR2 sequences are DFQATT and SNEGSKA (reference sequence). The CDR3 region is CSARKGQMNTEAFF. In nucleotides, the CDR3 is TGCAGTGCTAGAAAGGGACAGATGAACACTGAAGCTTTCTTT.

This clonotype has ten or more counts. The chain is built from TRBV6-6 and TRBJ2-1, with 9 bases matching TRBD2. The CDR3 is 17 residues long. Germline values: CDR1 MNHNY, CDR2 SVGAGI (reference sequence). The V and J ends lost 6 bases and 5 bases, in that order; junction bases with no gene match: 14. The CDR3 sequence: CASRIYVGTSSDNEQFF. In DNA, the CDR3 is TGTGCCAGCAGAATTTACGTTGGGACTAGCAGCGACAATGAGCAGTTCTTC.

This clonotype came up a few times. The rearrangement uses TRBV5-1 and TRBJ2-7; 10 bases agree with TRBD2. The junction had 7 bases not matched to a gene; V was cut back by 0 bases and J by 4 bases. The germline CDR1 and CDR2 sequences are SGHRS and YFSETQ. This CDR3 is 16 amino acids long. The CDR3 reads CASSLGRASGSYEQYF. The CDR3 DNA sequence: TGCGCCAGCAGCTTGGGGAGAGCTAGCGGGAGTTACGAGCAGTACTTC. The complete variable domain, with remaining parts taken from reference TRBV5-1 and TRBJ2-7, reads KAGVTQTPRYLIKTRGQQVTLSCSPISGHRSVSWYQQTPGQGLQFLFEYFSETQRNKGNFPGRFSGRQFSNSRSEMNVSTLELGDSALYLCASSLGRASGSYEQYFGPGTRLTVT.

This clonotype was observed at least ten times. This rearrangement joins TRBV19 to TRBJ2-1; D is unresolved. V lost 3 bases, J lost 4 bases, and 7 bases lay in between. The length of the CDR3 is 13 residues. Germline V gives CDR1 LNHDA, CDR2 SQIVND (reference sequence). CDR3 loop: CASSIRLYNEQFF. Here the CDR3 DNA reads TGTGCCAGTAGTATCAGACTTTACAATGAGCAGTTCTTC.

This chain joins TRBV3-1 and TRBJ2-2, with 9 bases aligning to TRBD2. Trimming took 4 bases from V and 0 from J; bases not matched to a gene: 3. From germline, CDR1 is LGHDT and CDR2 YNNKEL (reference sequence). The CDR3 sequence is 16 residues long. CDR3 protein: CASSRTSGSNTGELFF. In DNA form, the CDR3 reads TGTGCCAGCAGCCGCACTAGCGGGTCGAACACCGGGGAGCTGTTTTTT.

At least ten counts were recorded for this clonotype. The chain combines TRBV9 with TRBJ1-1; D might be TRBD1 (6 bases). V lost 0 bases and J 5 bases, leaving 14 bases between the germline ends. Germline V gives CDR1 SGDLS, CDR2 YYNGEE. The CDR3 contains 15 residues. CDR3 amino acids: CASSVDLDRPTEAFF. The CDR3 coding sequence is TGTGCCAGCAGCGTAGACCTCGACAGGCCGACTGAAGCTTTCTTT.

This clonotype was counted a few times. This rearrangement joins TRBV11-3 to TRBJ2-2; 7 bases are shared with TRBD2. This CDR3 spans 14 amino acids. V was pared by 8 bases and J by 6 bases, with 9 bases of the junction left unmatched. Germline CDR1 and CDR2: SGHNT and YENEEA. The CDR3 DNA sequence: TGTGCCAGCGGCCGGGAGGAGAAACCCGGGGAGCTGTTTTTT. This encodes CASGREEKPGELFF. The full variable domain, with the rest looked up from reference TRBV11-3 and TRBJ2-2, is EAGVVQSPRYKIIEKKQPVAFWCNPISGHNTLYWYLQNLGQGPELLIRYENEEAVDDSQLPKDRFSAERLKGVDSTLKIQPAELGDSAVYLCASGREEKPGELFFGEGSRLTVL.

This clonotype has ten or more counts. V and J are TRBV27 and TRBJ1-1; a weak D match, TRBD1 (5 bases). This CDR3 is 16 amino acids long. The germline gives CDR1 MNHEY, CDR2 SMNVEV (reference sequence). V lost 2 bases and J lost 11, with 24 bases in between. CDR3 sequence: CASSLGQGGFLRTAFF. DNA of the CDR3: TGTGCCAGCAGTTTAGGCCAGGGAGGTTTCCTGCGGACGGCTTTCTTT.